Sequencing of this TCR beta chain was carried out in a study of shared clonotypes between healthy human individuals (dated by TCRdb to between 2020 and 2021). Some background on the complete study: A couple of women and a few men aged 18 to 49 years were included in the cohort. For each donor, three plates each were used for CD4 naive and CD4 memory, two plates were used for CD8 naive, and one plate was used for CD8 memory. To estimate repertoire size and how much clonotype sharing occurs between individuals, the study deeply sequenced the blood TCR repertoires of several healthy adults. To increase sequencing depth and limit assay-specific biases, different laboratories used diverse techniques to prepare libraries and sequence TCR repertoires. Each donor's leukapheresis produced roughly between about 0.8 and 8.9 billion PBMCs. General findings and caveats noted by the study authors: Sampling was restricted to blood, and TCR repertoires in tissues likely differ from the TCR repertoires found in blood. Because the study included a small number of donors, the genetic and exposure-history diversity represented was limited. Compared with non-shared clonotypes, the clonotypes found in all four sorted-subset donors had higher generation probabilities. Incomplete sequencing was indicated by rarefaction of sorted-subset datasets, despite the large sequencing depth. Naive subsets generally had larger estimated clonotype richness than memory subsets did. When a handful of donors were compared, the shared fraction of clonotypes was 5% to 6.5% for naive CD4, roughly 3.4% for naive CD8, more than 2% for memory CD4, and 0.3% to 0.5% for memory CD8. Pairwise subsampling indicated that sequencing depth was expected to affect the degree of clonotype sharing among donors.

Sequences ENHRY (CDR1) and SYGVKD (CDR2) are obtained from the germline V gene. The cysteine opens and the phenylalanine closes a CDR3 of 14 amino acids. The kept DNA is CDR3 alone, 42 bases in frame from the first base. V is cut by 2 bases and J by 10 bases, and the space between the germline ends is 14 bases. Concerning this clone itself: Its antigen target is currently unknown. Per-base quality was not reported, and no clone a single base away is much larger than it.

The donors were healthy, HIV-negative adults who had no recently reported acute infections or vaccinations. Every donor was a Caucasian adult living in Nashville, Tennessee, USA. CD4+ T cells were enriched through magnetic negative selection, after which naive cells were positively selected on CD45RA and the remaining negative fraction served as the memory subset. Blood was collected by leukapheresis, and PBMCs were isolated by Ficoll-Histopaque density gradient centrifugation and then cryopreserved in liquid nitrogen vapor phase. Analytical flow cytometry was used to check the purity and quantity of every magnetically sorted T cell population. Genomic DNA was isolated from every sorted fraction and measured by UV absorbance on a Nanodrop 2000c. Using the deep immunoSEQ assay, multiplex PCR amplified TCR CDR3 regions from genomic DNA. For each cell subset, the extracted genomic DNA was distributed evenly across all wells of several immunoSEQ 96-well plates, and each plate served as one replicate. For sorted subsets, about 220 ng of genomic DNA, equivalent to some 33,000 T cell genomes, went into each replicate PCR. Purified libraries were quantified with a Qubit 3.0 fluorometer, sized on a Bioanalyzer 2100, and re-quantified with the KAPA Library Quantification kit. A separate single-read 150-cycle Illumina NextSeq 550 flow cell was used to sequence each immunoSEQ 96-well plate. The authors processed their data as follows. Because only junctional sequences without quality scores were contained in the immunoSEQ output, filtering matching that applied to full-length reads could not be performed. To assign V/J genes and CDR3, sequences were annotated using PyIR, a Python wrapper for IgBLAST v1.9, with IMGT germline references. Reads with weak V/J assignments (E-value above 1e-6), missing CDR3, stop codons, out-of-frame junctions, or ambiguous translated residues were removed. V3J clonotypes were defined as sequences sharing the same inferred V gene, J gene, and CDR3 amino acid sequence. To compute the percentage overlap between repertoires, the number of shared unique clonotypes was divided by the size of the smaller repertoire. RTK rarefaction, the Chao1 estimator, and Recon v2.1 estimates of unobserved clonotypes were used to assess repertoire richness. Generation probabilities for all TCRbeta clonotypes obtained by the gDNA method from a handful of donors were computed using OLGA. In TCRdb, the immuneACCESS table is reduced to in-frame sequences with V and J assigned. These tables do not hold every clone; where another copy was compared, an unresolved V gene accounts for under half, and the others remain unexplained. That table supplies the V and J calls and clone size; D and trimming were determined from the DNA. Recorded for this sample are 2.5 million or so clones; more than 80% of them occurred a single time. Roughly 0.14% of the sample is in the top ten clones.

The sequence derives from a man aged 18-30 years in good health. Input material: naive CD4+ T cells sorted from blood. Sample cell subset or site, as interpreted from the label and publication: CD45RA+ positively selected. The sequence is built from TRBV10-3 and TRBJ2-2, with a tentative D gene TRBD1 over 6 matching bases. The nucleotide sequence reads TGTGCCATCAGTGAGATCGTTACAGGGTCGGAGCTGTTTTTT. Its protein product is CAISEIVTGSELFF.